There are many counts of the clone carrying this T cell receptor (beta chain). Peripheral venous blood was drawn in roughly 6-milliliter volumes, with a draw taken at each of two separate time points. These data come from a study of prognosis after radiotherapy for stage I lung cancer. Overall study context: Stage I non-small cell lung cancer patients were enrolled from April 2018 to early 2019. Enrolled patients comprised 14 to 15 with newly diagnosed primary stage I lung tumors and several with oligometastatic NSCLC after surgical resection of the primary tumor. Patients with tumors diagnosed as squamous cell carcinoma numbered roughly seven, and those with adenocarcinoma twelve.

The TCR beta CDR3 region was amplified from genomic DNA, with two rounds of multiplex PCR being used for the amplification. First-round PCR used primers specific to each TRBV and TRBJ gene. In TCRdb, the multiplex PCR reads were re-called with MiXCR into one record per CDR3 protein. The sample has about 51,000 distinct CDR3 sequences, around a third seen once. The V and J ends lost 7 bases and 8 bases, in that order; junction bases with no gene match: 9. The CDR3 loop spans 14 amino acids. The germline CDR1 and CDR2 sequences are MDHEN and SYDVKM. Here the sequenced sample was PBMCs, taken before or after stereotactic body radiation therapy (not recorded which). This chain uses TRBV28 with TRBJ1-4, with 8 bases fitting TRBD1. The origin of this receptor is a donor over 45 with non-small cell lung cancer. This chain's CDR3 is CASTKDRGGEKLFF. CDR3 nucleotide sequence: TGTGCCAGCACCAAAGACAGGGGAGGGGAAAAACTGTTTTTT.